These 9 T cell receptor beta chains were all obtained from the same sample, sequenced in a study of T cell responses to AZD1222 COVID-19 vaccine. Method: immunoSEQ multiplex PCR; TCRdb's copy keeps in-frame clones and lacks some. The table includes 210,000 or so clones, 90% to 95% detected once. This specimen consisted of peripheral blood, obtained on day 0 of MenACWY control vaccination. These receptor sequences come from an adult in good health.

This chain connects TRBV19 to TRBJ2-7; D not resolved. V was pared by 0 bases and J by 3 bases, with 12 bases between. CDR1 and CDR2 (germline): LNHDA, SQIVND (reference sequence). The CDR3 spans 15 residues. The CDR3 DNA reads TGTGCCAGTAGTATAGATGCCCAAGGGCTCTACGAGCAGTACTTC. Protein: CASSIDAQGLYEQYF.

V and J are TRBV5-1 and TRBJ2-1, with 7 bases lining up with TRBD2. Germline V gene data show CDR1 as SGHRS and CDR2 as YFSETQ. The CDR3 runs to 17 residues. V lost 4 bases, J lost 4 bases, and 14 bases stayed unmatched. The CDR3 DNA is TGCGCCAGCAGCCGGGGGGTTTACCGGGCCGAATACAATGAGCAGTTCTTC. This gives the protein CASSRGVYRAEYNEQFF. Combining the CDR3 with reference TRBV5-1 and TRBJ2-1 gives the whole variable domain KAGVTQTPRYLIKTRGQQVTLSCSPISGHRSVSWYQQTPGQGLQFLFEYFSETQRNKGNFPGRFSGRQFSNSRSEMNVSTLELGDSALYLCASSRGVYRAEYNEQFFGPGTRLTVL.

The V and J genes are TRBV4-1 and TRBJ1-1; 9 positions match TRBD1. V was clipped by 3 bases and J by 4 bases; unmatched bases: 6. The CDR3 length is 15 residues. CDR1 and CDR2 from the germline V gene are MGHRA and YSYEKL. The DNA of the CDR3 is TGCGCCAGCAGCCAGGGACAGGGCATATCCACTGAAGCTTTCTTT. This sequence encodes CASSQGQGISTEAFF.

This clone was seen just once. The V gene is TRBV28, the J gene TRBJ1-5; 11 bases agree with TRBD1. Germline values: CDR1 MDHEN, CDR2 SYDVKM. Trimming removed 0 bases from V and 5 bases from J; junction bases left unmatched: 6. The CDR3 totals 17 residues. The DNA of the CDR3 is TGTGCCAGCAGTTTATGGCCGGGACAGGGGGTAGATCAGCCCCAGCATTTT. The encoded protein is CASSLWPGQGVDQPQHF.

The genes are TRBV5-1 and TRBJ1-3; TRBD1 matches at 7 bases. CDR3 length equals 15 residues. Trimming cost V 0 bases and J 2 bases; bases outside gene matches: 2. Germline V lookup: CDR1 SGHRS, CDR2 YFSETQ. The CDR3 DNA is TGCGCCAGCAGCTTGGGACAGGGACCTGGAAACACCATATATTTT. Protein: CASSLGQGPGNTIYF.

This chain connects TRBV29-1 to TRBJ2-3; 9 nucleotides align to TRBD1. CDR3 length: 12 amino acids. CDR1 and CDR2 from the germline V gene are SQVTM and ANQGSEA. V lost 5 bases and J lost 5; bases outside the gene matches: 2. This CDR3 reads CSVQTGGDTQYF. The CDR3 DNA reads TGCAGCGTTCAGACAGGGGGAGATACGCAGTATTTT.

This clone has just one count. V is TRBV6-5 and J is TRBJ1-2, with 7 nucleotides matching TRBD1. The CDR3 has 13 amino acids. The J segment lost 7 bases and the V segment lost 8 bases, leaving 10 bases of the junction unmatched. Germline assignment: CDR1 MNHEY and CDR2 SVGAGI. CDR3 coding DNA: TGTGCCAGCGGATCGACAGGGAGCTCTGGCTACACCTTC. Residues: CASGSTGSSGYTF.

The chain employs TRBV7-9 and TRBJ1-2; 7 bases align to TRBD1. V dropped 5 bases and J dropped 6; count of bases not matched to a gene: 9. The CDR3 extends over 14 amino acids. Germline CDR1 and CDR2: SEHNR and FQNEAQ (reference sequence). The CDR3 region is CASSLDRRIHGYTF. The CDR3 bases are TGTGCCAGCAGCCTGGACAGGAGGATCCATGGCTACACCTTC.

DNA of the CDR3: TGTGCCAGCAGCTTAACGGGGCGTGGGGGCACTGAAGCTTTCTTT. Residues: CASSLTGRGGTEAFF. The chain is built from TRBV7-3 and TRBJ1-1, with a tentative D call TRBD1 (5 bases). The CDR3 loop spans 15 amino acids. The germline V gene encodes CDR1 SGHTA and CDR2 FQGTGA. V lost 0 bases and J 4 bases, leaving 12 bases between the germline ends.